This T cell receptor (beta chain) was recovered during a study of T cell responses to AZD1222 COVID-19 vaccine. Study observations and caveats: Samples come after the peak T cell response, not at day 14. In a largely white British group with more females than males, clonal diversity was possibly underestimated. Seropositive at baseline were only a handful of AZD1222 recipients. There were vaccine-associated CD4 TCRs across spike, dominant at 160-218 and 743-854.

This table comes from immunoSEQ multiplex PCR, and its TCRdb copy is limited to in-frame clones, with some not included. The data show nearly 95,000 clones, with around 91% seen just once and less than 3% held by the top ten. The length of the CDR3 is 17 residues. The V gene lost 5 bases and the J gene lost 0 bases, with 17 bases spanning the gap. From germline, CDR1 is SGHVS and CDR2 FNYEAQ. In the case of this clone: Its target is not known.

This specimen was peripheral blood, taken 28 days after the second AZD1222 dose. The genes are TRBV7-6 and TRBJ1-5; a possible D gene is TRBD1 (5 bases). This receptor was taken from an adult who received the AZD1222 COVID-19 vaccine. The CDR3 protein is CASSQGFGFASNQPQHF. The CDR3 DNA reads as TGTGCCAGCAGCCAGGGTTTTGGTTTCGCTAGCAATCAGCCCCAGCATTTT.